This is a list of T cell receptor beta chains from one sample in a study of T cells after yellow fever vaccination. TCRdb called the 5' RACE reads again in MiXCR, with one record for every CDR3 protein. The sample lists about 240,000 distinct CDR3 sequences; roughly 7.2% were seen once. Sequences were derived from CD4+ T cells sorted from PBMCs, sampled 15 days after the yellow fever booster vaccination. These receptors were obtained from a young man who received the YFV17D yellow fever vaccine. The CDR3 runs from the conserved cysteine through the conserved F or W.

j_gene,v_gene,CDR3aa
TRBJ1-1,TRBV28,CASSPSGGSTEAFF
TRBJ2-2,TRBV9,CASSVSGTTGSGSFTGELFF
TRBJ2-1,TRBV20-1,CSARSGGAGQYNEQFF
TRBJ2-1,TRBV20-1,CSARAYPGQGPGLAIYNEQFF
TRBJ2-7,TRBV5-1,CASSRGDNTGGSYEQYF
TRBJ2-3,TRBV7-9,CASSYRLAGESDTQYF
TRBJ2-3,TRBV4-3,CASSQVQGATDTQYF
TRBJ1-1,TRBV28,CASSLATGRREAFF
TRBJ2-4,TRBV20-1,CRPGQGDIQYF
TRBJ2-7,TRBV5-1,CASSFKGGGAYEQYF
TRBJ2-2,TRBV6-2/TRBV6-3,CASRTSGNTGELFF
TRBJ2-3,TRBV7-2,CASSPGGPAHQYF
TRBJ1-3,TRBV7-8,CASSFRGGSGNTIYF
TRBJ1-2,TRBV4-1,CASNDREGEYGYTF
TRBJ2-7,TRBV28,CASRGGLAYEQYF
TRBJ2-3,TRBV24-1,CATSDLGPKGVEADTQYF
TRBJ2-2,TRBV7-2,CASSLVPAGELFF
TRBJ2-5,TRBV5-1,CASSYGQRDETQYF
TRBJ2-4,TRBV11-2,CASSLSGETAKNIQYF
TRBJ2-2,TRBV23-1,CASSQLDRVLVGELFF
TRBJ2-5,TRBV4-2,CASSQESGPANQYF
TRBJ2-3,TRBV7-2,CASSLRPLTDTQYF